This entry lists 18 T cell receptor beta chains sequenced from one sample in a study of T cells after yellow fever vaccination. One entry per CDR3 protein results from TCRdb running MiXCR on the 5' RACE reads. The data contain 300,000 or so distinct CDR3 sequences, 10% to 15% of them singletons. The sample in question was CD4+ T cells sorted from PBMCs, obtained 45 days after the yellow fever booster vaccination. All receptors come from a man aged 25 to 40 who received the YFV17D yellow fever vaccine.

The V call is TRBV29-1, the J call TRBJ2-4; D is unresolved. Trimming shortened V by 4 bases and J by 9 bases, and 7 bases separated the two germline ends. CDR1 is SQVTM, CDR2 ANQGSEA, per germline. This CDR3 has 10 residues. The CDR3 loop reads CSVVFLIQYF. Written as DNA, the CDR3 is TGCAGCGTTGTCTTTCTCATTCAGTACTTC.

The V call is TRBV5-6, the J call TRBJ2-1; 9 bases agree with TRBD2. The CDR3 consists of 15 residues. V lost 3 bases and J lost 7; bases outside the gene matches: 8. Per germline, CDR1 SGHDT and CDR2 YYEEEE. The CDR3 reads CASSYSSGNWNEQFF. The CDR3 DNA reads TGTGCCAGCAGCTACTCTAGCGGGAATTGGAATGAGCAGTTCTTC.

Many counts were recorded for this clonotype. The chain recombines TRBV27 with TRBJ2-7, with TRBD1 as a possible D gene (5 bases). V was clipped by 8 bases and J by 4 bases, with 18 bases between them. CDR1 is MNHEY and CDR2 is SMNVEV in the germline V gene (reference sequence). This CDR3 spans 14 amino acids. The CDR3 spells CASRLTATIYEQYF. The CDR3 region has the DNA TGTGCCAGCCGCTTGACAGCTACAATTTACGAGCAGTACTTC.

V gene TRBV20-1 combines with J gene TRBJ2-7, with no clear D. This CDR3 has 14 residues. Trimming pared 0 bases from V and 3 bases from J, leaving 12 bases between. Germline values: CDR1 DFQATT, CDR2 SNEGSKA (reference sequence). CDR3 nucleotides: TGCAGTGCTAGAGATGGTGGCGGAAACTACGAGCAGTACTTC. As protein: CSARDGGGNYEQYF.

The chain links TRBV3-1 to TRBJ1-1; 7 nucleotides align to TRBD1. The CDR3 is 14 amino acids. V gave up 4 bases and J gave up 4 bases; unmatched junction bases: 6. The germline CDR1 and CDR2 sequences are LGHDT and YNNKEL (reference sequence). CDR3 sequence (DNA): TGTGCCAGCAGCCGCTTGACAGGGACCACTGAAGCTTTCTTT. Encoded protein: CASSRLTGTTEAFF.

This chain links TRBV5-1 with TRBJ1-4; D is unclear. CDR3 length: 17 residues. V was shortened by 0 bases and J by 4 bases, with 16 bases between the two germline ends. Germline-derived CDR1 and CDR2 are SGHRS and YFSETQ. The CDR3 here is CASSLVGGSGVNEKLFF. As DNA, the CDR3 is TGCGCCAGCAGCTTGGTCGGTGGGTCAGGCGTTAATGAAAAACTGTTTTTT.

The chain combines TRBV12-3 or TRBV12-4 with TRBJ1-2; D gene unclear. CDR3 length: 12 amino acids. Trimming stripped 6 bases from V and 2 bases from J, with 7 bases between. CDR3 coding DNA: TGTGCCAGCAGCCAGACGAACTATGGCTACACCTTC. It specifies CASSQTNYGYTF.

This clonotype was observed at least ten times. The chain links TRBV20-1 to TRBJ2-7; TRBD2 agrees at 10 bases. The V gene's germline CDR1 is DFQATT and CDR2 SNEGSKA (reference sequence). The J segment lost 6 bases and the V segment lost 1 base, leaving 9 bases of the junction unmatched. The CDR3 is 15 residues long. The DNA of the CDR3 is TGCAGTGCTAGAGCCCAGGTAGCGGGAGGACGCGAGCAGTACTTC. Translation gives CSARAQVAGGREQYF.

There are a few counts of this clonotype. The chain carries TRBV4-3 and TRBJ2-3; possibly TRBD1 or TRBD2 for D (5 bases each). V was shortened by 4 bases and J by 0 bases, with 11 bases between the two germline ends. The CDR3 length is 15 residues. Germline V gives CDR1 LGHNA, CDR2 YSLEER. The CDR3 DNA sequence: TGCGCCAGCAGCCGGTACCGGGACAGCACAGATACGCAGTATTTT. It is translated as CASSRYRDSTDTQYF.

V usage is TRBV7-8 and J usage is TRBJ1-5, with D possibly matching TRBD1 (5 bases). The CDR3 loop spans 14 amino acids. Germline values: CDR1 SGHVS, CDR2 FQNEAQ. Trimming cost V 1 base and J 7 bases, with 11 bases left between them. CDR3 in DNA: TGTGCCAGCAGCTTAGAAAAGGGGCGACAGCCCCAGCATTTT. This encodes CASSLEKGRQPQHF.

This clonotype has more than one count but fewer than ten. The rearrangement uses TRBV18 and TRBJ2-7; D is uncertain. Germline CDR1 and CDR2: KGHSH and LQKENI. The CDR3 sequence is 13 residues long. Trimming took 4 bases from V and 6 from J, leaving 13 bases between them. CDR3 bases: TGTGCCAGCTCACAGCTGGGTCAAGGCGAGCAGTACTTC. Amino acids: CASSQLGQGEQYF.

The table lists this clonotype with a few counts. The CDR3 reads CSVDRTSGFNEQFF. CDR3 DNA: TGCAGCGTTGACCGGACTAGCGGATTCAATGAGCAGTTCTTC. The chain recombines TRBV29-1 with TRBJ2-1; 10 bases align to TRBD2. CDR3 size: 14 residues. Germline V lookup: CDR1 SQVTM, CDR2 ANQGSEA. The J segment lost 6 bases and the V segment lost 3 bases, leaving 5 bases of the junction unmatched.

The V and J genes are TRBV20-1 and TRBJ2-3, with 9 bases fitting TRBD2. Germline V gives CDR1 DFQATT, CDR2 SNEGSKA (reference sequence). J was trimmed by 9 bases and V by 2 bases; bases with no gene match: 9. The CDR3 is 14 residues long. CDR3 residues: CSARISAGGGTQYF. The CDR3 DNA reads TGCAGTGCTAGAATATCCGCGGGAGGGGGGACGCAGTATTTT.

This clonotype has at least ten counts. CDR3 loop: CSAPLRPGQGAEGYGYTF. CDR3 DNA sequence: TGCAGTGCTCCTCTCCGCCCCGGACAGGGGGCGGAGGGCTATGGCTACACCTTC. V usage is TRBV20-1 and J usage is TRBJ1-2, with 11 bases that match TRBD1. With V trimmed by 5 bases and J by 4 bases, 18 bases remained unmatched. Germline assignment: CDR1 DFQATT and CDR2 SNEGSKA (reference sequence). This CDR3 region has 18 residues.

This sequence joins TRBV20-1 and TRBJ2-3, with D perhaps matching TRBD2 (6 bases). CDR3 length: 15 residues. Germline CDR1 is DFQATT and CDR2 is SNEGSKA (reference sequence). V was clipped by 3 bases and J by 2 bases, with 15 bases between them. The DNA of the CDR3 is TGCAGTGCTAGGAGGCGCGGGGCCTCCACAGATACGCAGTATTTT. Its translation: CSARRRGASTDTQYF.

This sequence joins TRBV4-2 and TRBJ2-5; the match to TRBD2 covers 11 bases. Germline CDR1 reads LGHNA; CDR2 reads YNFKEQ. The CDR3 runs 17 residues. V dropped 1 base and J dropped 5; count of bases not matched to a gene: 9. CDR3 coding DNA: TGTGCCAGCAGCCAAGGGGATAGCGGGAGGGCCGGGGAGACCCAGTACTTC. Encoded protein: CASSQGDSGRAGETQYF.

The V and J genes are TRBV20-1 and TRBJ2-7, with TRBD2 as a possible D gene (6 bases). CDR1 is DFQATT, CDR2 SNEGSKA, per germline (reference sequence). This CDR3 is built from 14 residues. Trimming cost V 2 bases and J 2 bases, with 13 bases left between them. CDR3 residues: CSARLSGPPYEQYF. The CDR3, as DNA: TGCAGTGCTAGACTTAGCGGCCCTCCCTACGAGCAGTACTTC.

This clonotype was found a few times. The chain links TRBV9 to TRBJ2-2; 8 bases align to TRBD2. The CDR3 is made up of 15 amino acids. Unmatched junction bases numbered 7, after V lost 4 bases and J lost 5 bases. Germline V gene data show CDR1 as SGDLS and CDR2 as YYNGEE. This CDR3 reads CASSPLAVLTGELFF. The CDR3 region has the DNA TGTGCCAGCAGCCCACTAGCGGTGCTAACCGGGGAGCTGTTTTTT.